These 28 T cell receptor beta chains share one sample of origin, sequenced in a study of post-analysis software for immune sequencing data. Overall study findings and caveats: Patients showed TRBV5-6, TRBV5-1 and TRBV20-1 among about five TRBV segments more frequent than in controls.

Their cognate antigens are unknown. Incorporated into the TCR beta cDNA libraries were unique molecular identifiers, which served to reduce PCR and sequencing biases. TCRdb independently ran MiXCR on the PCR reads; one entry per CDR3 protein. The table records hundreds of thousands of distinct CDR3 sequences, 30% of them present only once. The sequencing sample was made of blood. These receptors came from a girl aged 10 to 17 with multiple sclerosis.

A few counts support this clonotype. V gene TRBV29-1 combines with J gene TRBJ2-5; D remains unclear. Germline V gives CDR1 SQVTM, CDR2 ANQGSEA. Trimming shortened V by 5 bases and J by 2 bases, and 9 bases separated the two germline ends. The CDR3 runs to 12 residues. CDR3 region: CSVPHYQETQYF. The CDR3 DNA is TGCAGCGTTCCTCACTATCAAGAGACCCAGTACTTC.

This clonotype was observed a handful of times. The chain employs TRBV20-1 and TRBJ1-5, with TRBD1 matching over 10 bases. This CDR3 is 13 amino acids long. Per the germline V gene, CDR1 is DFQATT and CDR2 is SNEGSKA (reference sequence). CDR3 in amino acids: CSAGQGSNQPQHF. CDR3 bases: TGCAGCGCGGGACAGGGGAGCAATCAGCCCCAGCATTTT.

In regard to this clonotype: A read error may explain this, as a much larger clone is one base away. This chain links TRBV12-3 or TRBV12-4 with TRBJ2-3; no firm D call. This CDR3 spans 14 amino acids. Between the trimmed V and J ends, which lost 6 bases and 4 bases, there was a span of 14 bases. The CDR3 region is CASSRNPSPDTQYF. The CDR3 DNA reads as TGTGCCAGCAGCCGGAACCCCAGTCCAGATACGCAGTATTTT.

CDR3 sequence reads: CASSLTESSYEQYF. The CDR3 DNA is TGTGCCAGCAGCCTGACCGAGAGCTCCTACGAGCAGTACTTC. The chain recombines TRBV7-9 with TRBJ2-7; D is uncertain. CDR1 and CDR2 from the germline V gene are SEHNR and FQNEAQ (reference sequence). CDR3 size: 14 residues. Trimming pared 5 bases from V and 0 bases from J, leaving 11 bases between. Looking up the rest from reference TRBV7-9 and TRBJ2-7 gives the full variable domain: DTGVSQNPRHKITKRGQNVTFRCDPISEHNRLYWYRQTLGQGPEFLTYFQNEAQLEKSRLLSDRFSAERPKGSFSTLEIQRTEQGDSAMYLCASSLTESSYEQYFGPGTRLTVT.

This chain joins TRBV20-1 and TRBJ2-3; a weak D match, TRBD2 (6 bases). This CDR3 region has 14 residues. V was cut by 0 bases and J by 6 bases, with 13 bases left in between. CDR1 is DFQATT and CDR2 is SNEGSKA in the germline V gene (reference sequence). This CDR3 is CSARDGSGGDTQYF. As DNA, the CDR3 is TGCAGTGCTAGAGATGGCTCTGGGGGGGATACGCAGTATTTT.

This chain connects TRBV20-1 to TRBJ1-5, with TRBD1 matching 12 bases. V lost 7 bases and J lost 0; bases outside the gene matches: 10. Germline V gives CDR1 DFQATT, CDR2 SNEGSKA (reference sequence). The CDR3 spans 17 residues. The CDR3 protein is CSGGTGGGRYSNQPQHF. CDR3 DNA sequence: TGCAGTGGAGGGACAGGGGGCGGGAGGTATAGCAATCAGCCCCAGCATTTT.

The chain has TRBV6-2 or TRBV6-3 and TRBJ2-6; weak D call: TRBD1 (5 bases). This CDR3 region has 15 residues. Trimming removed 6 bases from V and 2 bases from J, with 11 bases in between. CDR1 and CDR2 from the germline V gene are MNHEY and SVGEGT. The DNA for the CDR3 is TGTGCCAGCAGCCACGGCAGGGCTGGGGCCAACGTCCTGACTTTC. It encodes CASSHGRAGANVLTF.

The gene calls are TRBV6-6 and TRBJ1-2, with D uncertain. This CDR3 has 14 residues. The germline gives CDR1 MNHNY, CDR2 SVGAGI (reference sequence). Trimming took off 0 bases at V and 6 bases at J, with 11 bases between the two ends. The CDR3 sequence is CASSYSGRHHGYTF. For the CDR3, the DNA is TGTGCCAGCAGTTACTCCGGGCGCCACCATGGCTACACCTTC.

The genes are TRBV24-1 and TRBJ2-1; TRBD2 aligns across 8 bases. Germline assignment: CDR1 KGHDR and CDR2 SFDVKD. The CDR3 runs to 15 residues. With 4 bases clipped from V and 4 bases from J, the junction kept 5 bases outside the gene matches. This CDR3 is CATSDPGLVYNEQFF. In nucleotides, the CDR3 is TGTGCCACCAGTGACCCGGGACTAGTTTACAATGAGCAGTTCTTC.

The gene calls are TRBV5-1 and TRBJ1-1, with unresolved D. This CDR3 is 13 amino acids long. Germline CDR1 and CDR2: SGHRS and YFSETQ. Trimming shortened V by 0 bases and J by 7 bases, and 10 bases separated the two germline ends. DNA of the CDR3: TGCGCCAGCAGCTTGGGGTCGGGCCGTGAAGCTTTCTTT. It translates to CASSLGSGREAFF.

About this clonotype: Because the CDR3 is missing its conserved closing phenylalanine or tryptophan, this is likely a read error. The chain joins TRBV5-1 to TRBJ2-4; a possible D gene is TRBD1 (6 bases). CDR3 length: 15 residues. Deletions cut 4 bases from V and 2 bases from J, with 13 bases between. Germline V gene data show CDR1 as SGHRS and CDR2 as YFSETQ. CDR3 amino acids: CASSETQGPKNIQYL. CDR3 in DNA: TGCGCCAGCAGCGAAACACAGGGTCCCAAAAACATTCAGTACCTC.

This chain links TRBV7-2 with TRBJ2-5; 9 positions agree with TRBD1. V was pared by 5 bases and J by 4 bases, with 8 bases of the junction left unmatched. Germline values: CDR1 SGHTA, CDR2 FQGNSA. CDR3 length: 15 residues. CDR3 DNA: TGTGCCAGCAGCCGGGACGGACAGGGGAGAGAGACCCAGTACTTC. Encoded protein: CASSRDGQGRETQYF.

Note on this clonotype: A read error may account for a junction end that differs from germline. The chain has TRBV7-2 and TRBJ1-2; D might be TRBD1 (5 bases). Germline CDR1 is SGHTA and CDR2 is FQGNSA. The CDR3 length is 17 residues. CDR3 sequence: CACSLAARGSPNYGYTF. CDR3 DNA sequence: TGTGCCTGCAGCTTAGCGGCTAGGGGCAGTCCTAACTATGGCTACACCTTC.

The rearrangement joins TRBV7-2 to TRBJ2-7, with a weak D call TRBD1 (5 bases). The CDR3 has 14 amino acids. Germline CDR1 is SGHTA and CDR2 is FQGNSA. Between the trimmed V and J ends, which lost 0 bases and 4 bases, there was a span of 10 bases. For the CDR3, the DNA is TGTGCCAGCAGCTTAGCGGACATTGGGTACGAGCAGTACTTC. Translating it yields CASSLADIGYEQYF.

This clonotype was picked up many times. The CDR3 coding sequence is TGTGCCACCAGCAGACGCGGGACGACTGAAGAGACCCAGTACTTC. Its protein product is CATSRRGTTEETQYF. The chain employs TRBV15 and TRBJ2-5; D is perhaps TRBD2 (6 bases). The CDR3 runs 15 residues. Per the germline V gene, CDR1 is LNHNV and CDR2 is YYDKDF (reference sequence). V gave up 2 bases and J gave up 3 bases, with 13 bases separating them.

The CDR3 DNA is TGTGCCATCAGTGGAGGACAGATCCAAGAGACCCAGTACTTC. It specifies CAISGGQIQETQYF. The gene calls are TRBV10-3 and TRBJ2-5, with a possible D match to TRBD1 (6 bases). CDR3 length: 14 amino acids. V shed 4 bases and J shed 1 base, with 10 bases lying between them. Germline loops: CDR1 ENHRY, CDR2 SYGVKD.

V usage is TRBV6-5 and J usage is TRBJ1-1; 7 bases align to TRBD1. This CDR3 has 16 residues. V dropped 3 bases and J dropped 5; count of bases not matched to a gene: 12. Germline V gene data show CDR1 as MNHEY and CDR2 as SVGAGI. CDR3 DNA: TGTGCCAGCAGTTATTTAGGTTTCAGGGGGAAAACTGAAGCTTTCTTT. Amino acid sequence: CASSYLGFRGKTEAFF.

Only a few counts were recorded for this clonotype. V and J are TRBV28 and TRBJ2-6, with 7 bases lining up with TRBD1. Germline CDR1 is MDHEN and CDR2 is SYDVKM. V lost 6 bases to trimming and J lost 1 base; unmatched junction nucleotides: 3. CDR3 length: 15 residues. CDR3 coding DNA: TGTGCCAGCAGCAGGGGGAGTTCTGGGGCCAACGTCCTGACTTTC. Amino acids: CASSRGSSGANVLTF.

The V gene is TRBV14, the J gene TRBJ2-3; D may be TRBD1 or TRBD2 (5 bases each). The germline V gene encodes CDR1 SGHDN and CDR2 FVKESK. The CDR3 runs to 14 residues. V was trimmed by 0 bases and J by 6 bases, leaving 10 bases between them. CDR3 sequence reads: CASSQDGATDTQYF. Here the CDR3 DNA reads TGTGCCAGCAGCCAAGACGGGGCCACGGATACGCAGTATTTT.

This clonotype showed up just a few times. V usage is TRBV5-1 and J usage is TRBJ1-1; D might be TRBD1 (5 bases). The CDR3 runs to 15 residues. The ends were cut back, 1 base at V and 1 base at J, with 11 bases in the middle. Germline-derived CDR1 and CDR2 are SGHRS and YFSETQ. This chain's CDR3 is CASSLRVGANTEAFF. The CDR3, as DNA: TGCGCCAGCAGCTTGAGGGTTGGGGCGAACACTGAAGCTTTCTTT.

The sample holds a few counts of this clonotype. The gene calls are TRBV6-1 and TRBJ2-6; D tentatively fits TRBD1 or TRBD2 (5 bases each). There are 17 residues in the CDR3. V gave up 6 bases and J gave up 0 bases, with 15 bases separating them. Germline-derived CDR1 and CDR2 are MNHNS and SASEGT. The CDR3 bases are TGTGCCAGCAGCACGGGACCGCCGAGCTCTGGGGCCAACGTCCTGACTTTC. It is translated as CASSTGPPSSGANVLTF.

This clonotype was observed a handful of times. V and J are TRBV5-1 and TRBJ2-3; the D gene is possibly TRBD2 (5 bases). Germline lookup yields CDR1 SGHRS and CDR2 YFSETQ. Trimming cost V 5 bases and J 4 bases, with 14 bases left between them. The CDR3 extends over 14 amino acids. In DNA, the CDR3 is TGCGCCAGCAGAGAGGGAGTGCCTCCAGATACGCAGTATTTT. Protein sequence: CASREGVPPDTQYF.

The chain couples TRBV27 to TRBJ2-1, with D perhaps matching TRBD2 (6 bases). The V end was cut by 7 bases, the J end by 7 bases, with 23 bases between. Germline values: CDR1 MNHEY, CDR2 SMNVEV (reference sequence). The CDR3 loop spans 16 amino acids. The CDR3 spells CASTPAHGGTGNEQFF. The CDR3 DNA is TGTGCCAGCACTCCGGCACATGGGGGGACGGGGAATGAGCAGTTCTTC.

This chain joins TRBV7-9 and TRBJ2-1; D remains ambiguous. The germline CDR1 and CDR2 sequences are SEHNR and FQNEAQ (reference sequence). There are 13 residues in the CDR3. Trimming stripped 4 bases from V and 9 bases from J, with 13 bases between. This CDR3 reads CASSSPRIGEQFF. CDR3 coding DNA: TGTGCCAGCAGCTCCCCCCGGATCGGTGAGCAGTTCTTC.

The V and J genes are TRBV2 and TRBJ2-7; D is ambiguous. The CDR3 spans 12 residues. The V gene lost 7 bases and the J gene lost 2 bases, with 9 bases spanning the gap. Per the germline V gene, CDR1 is SNHLY and CDR2 is FYNNEI. The CDR3 DNA is TGTGCCAGCAAGTACGCAACCTACGAGCAGTACTTC. Translating gives CASKYATYEQYF.

The CDR3 is CSARATGGREEDTQYF. The DNA for the CDR3 is TGCAGTGCTAGGGCCACCGGGGGGAGGGAGGAAGATACGCAGTATTTT. The chain joins TRBV20-1 to TRBJ2-3; 7 bases are shared with TRBD2. The V and J ends lost 3 bases and 5 bases, in that order; junction bases with no gene match: 14. CDR1 is DFQATT, CDR2 SNEGSKA, per germline (reference sequence). The CDR3 contains 16 residues.

This chain joins TRBV20-1 and TRBJ2-7; 9 bases fit TRBD1. Germline assignment: CDR1 DFQATT and CDR2 SNEGSKA (reference sequence). V lost 3 bases to trimming and J lost 10 bases; unmatched junction nucleotides: 16. The CDR3 loop spans 15 amino acids. In DNA, the CDR3 is TGCAGTGCTAGCCAAGCCGGGACAGGGTCCCCTTATCAGTACTTC. This translates into CSASQAGTGSPYQYF.

This clonotype has a handful of counts. The V call is TRBV28, the J call TRBJ1-4, with D unresolved. The CDR3 runs to 14 residues. Germline V gene data show CDR1 as MDHEN and CDR2 as SYDVKM. V was clipped by 2 bases and J by 8 bases, with 12 bases between them. For the CDR3, the DNA is TGTGCCAGCAGTTTAAGACCCGCGAGGGAAAAACTGTTTTTT. Translation: CASSLRPAREKLFF.